Given below is one TCR beta chain in context. This entry comes from a study of blood T cell repertoires in COVID-19. Across the whole study: Samples came from the United States, Italy and Spain, spanning acute and convalescent COVID-19. Sample material is recorded as cDNA or gDNA derived from T cells, B-cell-depleted T cells, or PBMCs.

This CDR3 has 12 residues. The ends lost 4 bases at V and 11 bases at J; junction bases unmatched: 8. Germline V gives CDR1 SQVTM, CDR2 ANQGSEA. Authors' processing steps: Cell counts per sample came from amplifying reference gene primers. Sequencing was performed with immunoSEQ multiplex PCR; in TCRdb, only in-frame clones are kept and a portion is missing. V, J and clone size are taken as reported in that table, and D and trimming were inferred from the DNA itself. This sample has roughly 83,000 clones, with about 83% found just once. Sequencing was done on a sample of peripheral blood. This chain joins TRBV29-1 and TRBJ1-5, with 7 positions matching TRBD1. This receptor was identified in a man aged 50 or older with active COVID-19. The CDR3 here is CSVGGQGQTQHF. The CDR3 region has the DNA TGCAGCGTTGGAGGTCAGGGACAGACCCAGCATTTT. Variable domain in full (rest from reference TRBV29-1 and TRBJ1-5): SAVISQKPSRDICQRGTSLTIQCQVDSQVTMMFWYRQQPGQSLTLIATANQGSEATYESGFVIDKFPISRPNLTFSTLTVSNMSPEDSSIYLCSVGGQGQTQHFGDGTRLSIL.